Presented here are 5 T cell receptor beta chains from one specimen sequenced in a study of blood T cell repertoires in COVID-19 (dated by TCRdb to 2019 to 2021). Library prep was done by the immunoSEQ multiplex PCR assay. TCRdb took this table from immuneACCESS and kept in-frame rearrangements with V and J called. Such tables lack part of the clones; where checked against another copy, unresolved V genes explain under half of the gap, and the rest is unexplained. The table for this sample lists around 60,000 clones; roughly 88% of them were counted only once. Under 4% of the sample is taken by the ten largest. Specimen: peripheral blood. These receptors came from a man aged 65 to 85 with acute or convalescent COVID-19.

This rearrangement joins TRBV2 to TRBJ2-7; D unresolved. The CDR3 totals 14 residues. Germline CDR1 SNHLY, CDR2 FYNNEI. Trimming removed 1 base from V and 4 bases from J, with 11 bases in between. The CDR3 sequence: CASSEDLSGYEQYF. The CDR3 bases are TGTGCCAGCAGTGAAGATCTATCAGGTTACGAGCAGTACTTC.

This clone was observed a few times. The chain uses TRBV2 and TRBJ1-1; the match to TRBD1 covers 9 bases. V gave up 4 bases and J gave up 6 bases; unmatched junction bases: 6. Germline V CDR1 and CDR2: SNHLY, FYNNEI. The CDR3 has 14 residues. The CDR3 DNA reads as TGTGCCAGCAGTGGGACAGGGGTTGGGCCTGAAGCTTTCTTT. Amino acids: CASSGTGVGPEAFF.

This chain joins TRBV7-9 and TRBJ1-2, with a weak D call TRBD1 (5 bases). Looked up from germline, CDR1 is SEHNR and CDR2 is FQNEAQ (reference sequence). This CDR3 contains 14 residues. The ends were cut back, 5 bases at V and 7 bases at J, with 17 bases in the middle. CDR3 coding DNA: TGTGCCAGCAGCGTCCCCGGGGGGGGAAGTGGCTACACCTTC. This encodes CASSVPGGGSGYTF.

The chain is built from TRBV15 and TRBJ2-3; 8 bases map to TRBD1. J lost 2 bases, V lost 3 bases, and 7 bases had no gene match. From germline, CDR1 is LNHNV and CDR2 YYDKDF (reference sequence). This CDR3 has 16 amino acids. CDR3 loop: CATSRSDRALTDTQYF. In DNA form, the CDR3 reads TGTGCCACCAGCAGGTCGGACAGGGCCCTCACAGATACGCAGTATTTT.

V gene TRBV7-3 combines with J gene TRBJ1-2; TRBD1 matches at 7 bases. The CDR3 length is 13 residues. V was clipped by 4 bases and J by 6 bases; unmatched bases: 5. Looked up from germline, CDR1 is SGHTA and CDR2 is FQGTGA. CDR3 DNA: TGTGCCAGCAGCTCCCGGCAGGGGGATGGCTACACCTTC. It specifies CASSSRQGDGYTF.